This entry concerns a single T cell receptor beta chain. At least ten counts were recorded for this clonotype. The clone's antigen remains unknown. The record has no base qualities; no much larger clone is one base away. Sequencing instrument: Illumina NovaSeq 6000. TCR cDNA was made using 5'RACE template switching, a step that added a universal primer site and unique molecular identifiers. Priming for cDNA synthesis came from both the TCR alpha and TCR beta constant segments. Library amplification involved two PCR steps, and the second step added sample barcodes and sequencing adapters. Sequencing of libraries was performed on Illumina HiSeq 2500 (2x100 bp) or NovaSeq (2x150 bp). As for how the authors treated the data: Reads were demultiplexed and collapsed into UMI consensus sequences with MIGEC, and V(D)J alignment was performed with MiXCR. Using edgeR on replicate PBMC samples, clonotypes were called vaccine-responding if FDR was below 0.01 and the log2 fold change was above 5 up to day 15. Bulk clonotypes were assigned CD4 or CD8 identity according to which sequenced CD4 or CD8 repertoire held them at higher abundance. In-frame beta chains were kept once TCRdb had trimmed the public reads at Q25 with fastp and called clones with MiXCR. Each entry is one CDR3 protein sequence, shown with its most common DNA and genes. TCRdb's processing, not the authors' own work, is the source of the V and J calls. This sample is represented by just over 300,000 distinct CDR3 sequences; around 3.9% of them were singletons. The top ten clonotypes cover roughly a quarter of the sample.

Per the germline V gene, LGHNA is the CDR1 and YSLEER is the CDR2. The CDR3 sequence holds 15 residues, the cysteine and phenylalanine included. The only DNA kept is the CDR3, 45 bases in frame from the first base. Trimming at the junction amounts to 1 base on V and 4 bases on J, and the germline ends lie 12 bases apart. These data belong to a study of T cells after yellow fever vaccination (dated by TCRdb to about 2019). General notes on the study: Libraries from fractions with low cell numbers were prepared with the SMART-Seq v4 Ultra Low Input RNA kit. To track T-cell clones before and after primary and booster YFV17D yellow fever vaccination, bulk TCR alpha and beta repertoires were sequenced longitudinally. Two healthy male donors, one aged 18 to 30 and one aged 30 to 40 years, were included in the cohort. Blood was collected at multiple timepoints before and after primary and secondary immunization, and bulk PBMC replicates and cell subsets were isolated. What the research found in general, with its limitations: A small fraction of clonotypes showed up in both the CD4 and CD8 compartments, probably as a result of convergent recombination. After the booster, most clones that had expanded after primary vaccination were detected again (around 96% of CD4 and around 88% of CD8), suggesting broad maintenance of memory. Because the study included only a couple of donors, the extent to which the findings can be generalized is limited. FACS-sorted repertoires could contain abundant contaminating clonotypes from the bulk population, so computational filtering was required. Compared with the primary T-cell response, the secondary T-cell response was faster but weaker, reaching its peak on day 5 rather than on day 15.

Reading the label with the study, this specimen's treatment or condition is: live attenuated yellow fever vaccine strain. Two biological replicates of bulk PBMCs were collected at each blood-draw timepoint. A standard Ficoll-Paque protocol was used to isolate PBMCs from peripheral blood. RNA was extracted with TriZol from bulk PBMCs, CD4 and CD8 fractions, and dextramer-positive and dextramer-negative fractions. The rearrangement joined TRBV4-3 to TRBJ2-3; the best D guess is TRBD1, with 5 bases matching. The clonotype comes from a man between 18 and 29 years old who received the YFV17D yellow fever vaccine. This specimen was PBMCs, taken on the day of the yellow fever booster vaccination. The CDR3 region: CASSQGGQRPDTQYF. The DNA is TGCGCCAGCAGCCAAGGGGGCCAGCGACCAGATACGCAGTATTTT.